A selection of T cell receptor beta chains follows, all from one sample in a study of blood T cell repertoires in COVID-19. Measured with immunoSEQ multiplex PCR; TCRdb has only the in-frame clones, and not every one. This sample carries around 310,000 clones, around nine tenths of them seen once, and the ten largest clones take roughly 10%. The sample comprised PBMCs or T cells enriched from blood (not recorded which). These receptors came from a young woman who had recovered from COVID-19. Both conserved end residues are part of each CDR3.

V: TRBV19; CDR3: CASRDYKNNEQFF
V: TRBV5-1; CDR3: CASSPPDRGNSPLHF
V: TRBV29-1; CDR3: CSVQSDRVYGYTF
V: TRBV11-3; CDR3: CASSLGTSLNEQFF
V: TRBV20-1; CDR3: CSAFTGGPLYF
V: TRBV19; CDR3: CASSIARVQPQHF
V: TRBV7-3; CDR3: CASSFRGAGEETQYF
V: TRBV5-4; CDR3: CASSLAPTGGGQETQYF
V: TRBV6-5; CDR3: CASSRTGTEAFF
V: TRBV30; CDR3: CAGGSLAGGNLYEQYF
V: TRBV5-1; CDR3: CASSFRGGELFF
V: TRBV5-4; CDR3: CASSATSVEQYF
V: TRBV27; CDR3: CASRTPDKYTGELFF
V: TRBV5-8; CDR3: CASSLERGTGNTIYF
V: TRBV7-2; CDR3: CASSQWTSGSGTQYF
V: TRBV19; CDR3: CASSVFIGAARGTYTF
V: TRBV30; CDR3: CAWRKGQSSGNTIYF
V: TRBV28; CDR3: CASSILGREQYNEQFF
V: TRBV12-3/TRBV12-4; CDR3: CASSPTGGYGYTF
V: TRBV6-5; CDR3: CASSNAAGNTIYF
V: TRBV11-2; CDR3: CASTRTVGQKGNTEAFF
V: TRBV15; CDR3: CATSREGWPTPDTQYF
V: TRBV6-1; CDR3: CASSGSGLAGGNEQFF
V: TRBV6-5; CDR3: CASSSPGQGTDTQYF
V: TRBV7-8; CDR3: CASSLVADPNYGYTF
V: TRBV6-1; CDR3: CASSVLARHSTDTQYF
V: TRBV7-8; CDR3: CASSLSTGEGNTIYF
V: TRBV6-1; CDR3: CASSDNGGWNTEAFF
V: TRBV19; CDR3: CASRQPSEAQHF
V: TRBV19; CDR3: CASRDFVYATEAFF
V: TRBV4-1; CDR3: CASSARELDNNEQFF
V: TRBV27; CDR3: CASSLNELNEQFF
V: TRBV4-1; CDR3: CASSQETGGALPLEQYF
V: TRBV5-4; CDR3: CASSLAEGTEHTDTQYF
V: TRBV27; CDR3: CASRPGQGTPSLHNSPLHF
V: TRBV19; CDR3: CASSRAGTDHYEQYF
V: TRBV5-4; CDR3: CASSTNLRTRGYGYTF
V: TRBV29-1; CDR3: CSVVAQHRDPLLRPYEQYF
V: TRBV6-5; CDR3: CASRHRGAGYTF
V: TRBV7-9; CDR3: CASSQWTGSGGELFF
V: TRBV5-5; CDR3: CASGSIKQGNLGNEQFF
V: TRBV28; CDR3: CASSYYRVSYEQYF
V: TRBV19; CDR3: CASSMQGDTEAFF
V: TRBV5-1; CDR3: CASSHSGARLSTDTQYF
V: TRBV19; CDR3: CASSGTRGTDTQYF
V: TRBV11-3; CDR3: CASSISGIPDTQYF
V: TRBV10-3; CDR3: CAISEGATNEKLFF
V: TRBV9; CDR3: CASSNQGAGANVLTF
V: TRBV29-1; CDR3: CSVGDRGDSPLHF
V: TRBV11-3; CDR3: CASSPGTSGNPNDEQFF
V: TRBV4-3; CDR3: CASSLIPDTSRGGEAFF
V: TRBV3-1/TRBV3-2; CDR3: CASRWGLAGGTGELFF